Listed below are T cell receptor beta chains from one sample, sequenced in a study of T-cell memory formation after mild COVID-19. TCRdb reanalysed the 5' RACE reads using MiXCR and keeps one entry per CDR3 protein. The data contain 180,000 or so distinct CDR3 sequences, approximately 10% of them singletons. Sequenced input: PBMCs or a T cell subset sorted from them (not recorded which). These receptors were obtained from a man younger than 35 who had mild COVID-19 (a few samples of this study predate the infection). Cell type and time point are not known. Both conserved end residues are part of each CDR3. D genes are given only for firm matches. Size is omitted from some rows. Given values are once, few, many or a class for expanded clones.

V gene	D gene	J gene	clone size	CDR3 DNA	CDR3 protein
TRBV5-1	.	TRBJ2-1	.	TGCGCCAGTCGGGGCCCCTCGACAGGCTCCAATGAGCAGTTCTTC	CASRGPSTGSNEQFF
TRBV11-2	.	TRBJ2-2	many	TGTGCCAGCAGTTCAGAGGGCCTGACCGGGGAGCTGTTTTTT	CASSSEGLTGELFF
TRBV28	.	TRBJ2-2	few	TGTGCCAGCAGTTTCATGTCAGGGGCCGCCGGGGAGCTGTTTTTT	CASSFMSGAAGELFF
TRBV7-8	TRBD2	TRBJ2-1	few	TGTGCCAGCAGCTTAGCTTGGGCTAGCGGGGGGCTCAGCTCCTACAATGAGCAGTTCTTC	CASSLAWASGGLSSYNEQFF
TRBV12-3/TRBV12-4	.	TRBJ2-7	.	TGTGCCAGCAAAAGACGGGGCGAGCAGTACTTC	CASKRRGEQYF
TRBV20-1	.	TRBJ2-5	few	TGCAGTGCATCCCGACCGGCGGCTGAGACCCAGTACTTC	CSASRPAAETQYF
TRBV12-3/TRBV12-4	TRBD1	TRBJ2-1	few	TGTGCCGATGGGGCCGGGACAGGGCTAAATGAGCAGTTCTTC	CADGAGTGLNEQFF
TRBV6-2/TRBV6-3	.	TRBJ2-7	few	TGTGCCAGCAGTCGGGACCTCCGGAGCTCCTACGAGCAGTACTTC	CASSRDLRSSYEQYF
TRBV21-1	.	TRBJ1-2	many	TGTGCCAGCAGCAGAAACAGGGAAGAGCTCTATGGCTACACCTTC	CASSRNREELYGYTF
TRBV18	.	TRBJ2-2	.	TGTGCCAGCTCACCCCGGACGGATTCCTCCACCGGGGAGCTGTTTTTT	CASSPRTDSSTGELFF
TRBV3-1	.	TRBJ2-1	.	TGTGCCAGCAGCCAAGGGATCCTAGCCGGTGAGCAGTTCTTC	CASSQGILAGEQFF
TRBV13	.	TRBJ1-1	.	TGTGCCAGCAGCTTAGGGGGACACGTAGGAGGTGTGAACACTGAAGCTTTCTTT	CASSLGGHVGGVNTEAFF
TRBV5-1	TRBD2	TRBJ2-5	few	TGCGCCAGCAGCTTGCGAAGCGGGGGGGCCGAGGAGACCCAGTACTTC	CASSLRSGGAEETQYF
TRBV6-6	.	TRBJ1-5	.	TGTGCCAGCAGTTCCTACACCAGCAATCAGCCCCAGCATTTT	CASSSYTSNQPQHF
TRBV23-1	TRBD1	TRBJ1-5	few	TGCGCCAGCAGTCAAAGAGGCAGGGGGGATAGCAATCAGCCCCAGCATTTT	CASSQRGRGDSNQPQHF
TRBV5-1	.	TRBJ2-5	few	TGCGCCAGCAGCTTTCCCTTGACAGAATACCAAGAGACCCAGTACTTC	CASSFPLTEYQETQYF
TRBV18	.	TRBJ1-6	few	TGTGCCAGCTCACCAAGCGGAGACTCACCCCTCCACTTT	CASSPSGDSPLHF
TRBV7-2	.	TRBJ1-5	.	TGTGCCAGCAGCGGGGGGGGTAGTCAGCCCCAGCATTTT	CASSGGGSQPQHF
TRBV14	.	TRBJ1-2	few	TGTGCCAGCAGCCAAGATCTAGGACGGGACTATGGCTACACCTTC	CASSQDLGRDYGYTF
TRBV20-1	.	TRBJ1-5	.	TGCAGTGCTAGAGTATCACAGAGCCAGCCCCAGCATTTT	CSARVSQSQPQHF
TRBV3-1	.	TRBJ2-5	.	TGTGCCAGCATGACAAATCAGGGAGGCGAGACCCAGTACTTC	CASMTNQGGETQYF
TRBV12-3/TRBV12-4	.	TRBJ1-1	.	TGTGCCAGCACCTGGGGGAACACTGAAGCTTTCTTT	CASTWGNTEAFF
TRBV6-2/TRBV6-3	.	TRBJ2-5	.	TGTGCCAGCAGTTACCCTTCCGGGGCCCAGTACTTC	CASSYPSGAQYF
TRBV7-2	.	TRBJ2-3	many	TGTGCCAGCAGGGGGCCGGGAGATACGCAGTATTTT	CASRGPGDTQYF
TRBV7-2	TRBD1	TRBJ2-1	many	TGTGCCAGCAGGCTCGCCAGGGGGTCCAGTGAGCAGTTCTTC	CASRLARGSSEQFF
TRBV2	.	TRBJ2-7	few	TGTGCCAGCAAAAAATCCGAGCGGCACTACGAGCAGTACTTC	CASKKSERHYEQYF
TRBV20-1	.	TRBJ2-3	.	TGCAGTGCCGTCCTTAGTAGCACAGATACGCAGTATTTT	CSAVLSSTDTQYF
TRBV6-2/TRBV6-3	.	TRBJ1-5	few	TGTGCCAGCAGTTACGAATGGCAGAGAAATCAGCCCCAGCATTTT	CASSYEWQRNQPQHF
TRBV5-1	.	TRBJ1-2	.	TGCGCCAGCAGCTCCACAGGAGCTCAGGGCTACACCTTC	CASSSTGAQGYTF
TRBV19	.	TRBJ1-2	.	TGTGCCAGTAGTATTTCGACGGGCGGCTACACCTTC	CASSISTGGYTF
TRBV4-1	TRBD1	TRBJ1-5	.	TGCGCCAGCAGCCAGTATGGGGACAGGGCCCCTCAGCCCCAGCATTTT	CASSQYGDRAPQPQHF
TRBV6-2/TRBV6-3	.	TRBJ2-1	once	TGTGCCAGCAGTTACGGGGTAACCCCCTACAATGAGCAGTTCTTC	CASSYGVTPYNEQFF